This T cell receptor beta chain is drawn from a study of OX40 agonist ivuxolimab in advanced cancers. Background on the whole study: Ivuxolimab was an agonistic, fully human IgG2 monoclonal antibody directed against OX40 (CD134), a costimulatory receptor. Intravenous ivuxolimab was administered to patients every 2 weeks at six dose levels: 0.01, 0.1, 0.3, 1.5, 3 and 10 mg/kg. Among the roughly 50 dose-escalation patients, about 20 had hepatocellular carcinoma, roughly 15 melanoma, 9 renal cell carcinoma and 9 head and neck cancer. In the dose-escalation cohort, around 80% of patients were male, and the mean age was 60 years with a range of roughly 23 to 79. Prior anti-PD-1, anti-PD-L1 or anti-CTLA-4 therapy was permitted, and about two fifths of dose-escalation patients had received checkpoint inhibitors. Three dose-escalation patients achieved partial responses, one with hepatocellular carcinoma and two with cutaneous melanoma. The point of sequencing TCRbeta in the periphery was to test whether ivuxolimab changed TCR sequence diversity and drove clonal T-cell expansion. The paper describes the monotherapy dose-escalation part (N of about 54 patients) of the phase I trial of ivuxolimab.

As concerns this clone: Its antigen is not yet known. No clone much larger than this one lies a single base away; base qualities are absent.

From cysteine to phenylalanine, the CDR3 is 16 amino acids long. Only the CDR3 part of the read is kept: 48 bases, read in frame from the first base. The trim is 0 bases for V and 2 bases for J, with a gap of 13 bases between the germline ends. CDR1 and CDR2 are drawn from the germline V gene: SGHNT, YENEEA. The trial excluded patients who had a history of autoimmune disease or who were on systemic immunosuppression. Peripheral blood for TCR sequencing was drawn from every dose cohort at baseline, at cycle 4 day 1 and at cycle 7 day 1. Samples came from an open-label, multicenter, first-in-human phase I dose-escalation trial of ivuxolimab. Adults with locally advanced or metastatic melanoma, renal cell, hepatocellular, or head and neck squamous cell carcinoma were enrolled in the trial. CD4+ and CD8+ T cells were sorted separately from peripheral blood before TCR sequencing. For sequencing of the TCRbeta CDR3 region, genomic DNA was extracted from the sorted cells. The immunoSEQ Assay was used for sequencing of TCRbeta CDR3 regions. In its TCRdb copy, this immuneACCESS table keeps in-frame sequences only and misses some clones. Where compared with another copy, unresolved V genes explain less than half of these, and the others have no known cause. This sample is represented by over 75,000 clones; 75% to 95% of them were singletons. The ten largest clones add up to approximately 0.39% of the sample.

Results the study describes overall, beyond this receptor: Low levels of normalized T-cell clonal expansion were also shown by some nonresponding patients. Partial responders in the 0.1-3.0 mg/kg groups had among the lowest normalized peripheral clonal expansion, especially among CD8+ T cells. Clonal expansion of both CD4+ and CD8+ blood T cells was observed from baseline to week 6 at doses 0.1 to 3.0 mg/kg. The antigen specificity of the clonally expanded peripheral T cells was not determined. After ivuxolimab, more expanded clones were found on average in CD8+ T cells than in CD4+ T cells.

The clonotype comes from an adult with an advanced solid tumor such as melanoma, head and neck, liver or kidney cancer. The chain is assembled from TRBV11-3 and TRBJ1-2; the D gene is not confidently resolved. Material: CD4+ or CD8+ T cells sorted from blood, obtained in a trial of the OX40 agonist ivuxolimab. This receptor has the CDR3 CASSLESRGMNYGYTF. In nucleotides, the sequence is TGTGCCAGCAGCTTAGAGTCTCGGGGAATGAACTATGGCTACACCTTC.